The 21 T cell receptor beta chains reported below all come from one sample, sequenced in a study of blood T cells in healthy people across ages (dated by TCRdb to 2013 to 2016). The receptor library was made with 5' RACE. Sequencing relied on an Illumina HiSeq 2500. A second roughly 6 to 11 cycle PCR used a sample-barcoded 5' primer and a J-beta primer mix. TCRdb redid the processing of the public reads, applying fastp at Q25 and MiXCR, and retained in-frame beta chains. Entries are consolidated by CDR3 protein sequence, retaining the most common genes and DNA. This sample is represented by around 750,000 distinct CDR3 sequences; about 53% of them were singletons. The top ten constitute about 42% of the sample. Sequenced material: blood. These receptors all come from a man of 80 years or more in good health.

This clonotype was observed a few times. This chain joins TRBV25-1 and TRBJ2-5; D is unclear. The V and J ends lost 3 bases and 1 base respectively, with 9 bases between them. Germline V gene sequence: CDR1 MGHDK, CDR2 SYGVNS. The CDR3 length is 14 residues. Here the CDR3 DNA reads TGTGCCAGCAGTGATCCGGAGACCCAAGAGACCCAGTACTTC. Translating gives CASSDPETQETQYF. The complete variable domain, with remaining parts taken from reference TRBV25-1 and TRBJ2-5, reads EADIYQTPRYLVIGTGKKITLECSQTMGHDKMYWYQQDPGMELHLIHYSYGVNSTEKGDLSSESTVSRIRTEHFPLTLESARPSHTSQYLCASSDPETQETQYFGPGTRLLVL.

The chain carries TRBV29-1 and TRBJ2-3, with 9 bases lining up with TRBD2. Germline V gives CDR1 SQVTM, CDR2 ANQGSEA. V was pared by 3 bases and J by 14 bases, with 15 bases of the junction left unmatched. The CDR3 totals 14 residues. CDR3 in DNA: TGCAGCGTTGAGGGCCGCGGGAGGGGGAGAGACGCGTATTTT. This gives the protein CSVEGRGRGRDAYF.

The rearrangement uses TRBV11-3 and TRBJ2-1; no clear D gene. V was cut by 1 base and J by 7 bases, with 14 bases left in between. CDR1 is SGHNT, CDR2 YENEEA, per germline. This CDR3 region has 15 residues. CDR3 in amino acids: CASSLGASPLNEQFF. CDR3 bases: TGTGCCAGCAGCTTAGGGGCGTCTCCCCTAAATGAGCAGTTCTTC.

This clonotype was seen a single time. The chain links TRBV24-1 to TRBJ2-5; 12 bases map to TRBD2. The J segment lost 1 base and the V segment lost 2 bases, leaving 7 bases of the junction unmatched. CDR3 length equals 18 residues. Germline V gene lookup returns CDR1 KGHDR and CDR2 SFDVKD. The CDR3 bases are TGTGCCACCAGTGATTCGCCGGGACTAGCGGGCTTCCAAGAGACCCAGTACTTC. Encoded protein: CATSDSPGLAGFQETQYF.

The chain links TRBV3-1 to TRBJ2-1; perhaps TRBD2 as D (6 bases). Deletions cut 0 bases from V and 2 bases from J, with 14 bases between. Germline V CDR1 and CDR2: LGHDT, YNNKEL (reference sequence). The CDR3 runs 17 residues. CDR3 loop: CASSQDWAGIAYNEQFF. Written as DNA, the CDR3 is TGTGCCAGCAGCCAAGATTGGGCGGGGATTGCCTACAATGAGCAGTTCTTC.

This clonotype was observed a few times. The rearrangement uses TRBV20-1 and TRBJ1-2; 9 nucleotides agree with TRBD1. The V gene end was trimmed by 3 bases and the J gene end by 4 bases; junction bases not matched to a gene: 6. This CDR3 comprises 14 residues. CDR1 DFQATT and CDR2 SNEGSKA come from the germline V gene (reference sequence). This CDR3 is CSASVRTGAYGYTF. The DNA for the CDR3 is TGCAGTGCTAGTGTAAGGACAGGGGCCTATGGCTACACCTTC.

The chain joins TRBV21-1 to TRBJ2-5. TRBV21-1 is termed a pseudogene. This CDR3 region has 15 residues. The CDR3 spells CASSNRGSLRETQYF. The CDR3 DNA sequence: TGTGCCAGCAGCAATCGTGGAAGTTTAAGGGAGACCCAGTACTTC.

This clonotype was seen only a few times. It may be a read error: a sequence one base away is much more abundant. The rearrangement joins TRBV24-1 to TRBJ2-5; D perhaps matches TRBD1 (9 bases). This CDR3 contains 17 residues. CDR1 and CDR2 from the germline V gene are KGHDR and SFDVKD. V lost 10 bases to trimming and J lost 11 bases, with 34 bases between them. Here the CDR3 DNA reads TGTGCCACACAGGGGGCGGCCGGGACTAGTGTATCGGATGAGCAGTACTTC. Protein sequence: CATQGAAGTSVSDEQYF.

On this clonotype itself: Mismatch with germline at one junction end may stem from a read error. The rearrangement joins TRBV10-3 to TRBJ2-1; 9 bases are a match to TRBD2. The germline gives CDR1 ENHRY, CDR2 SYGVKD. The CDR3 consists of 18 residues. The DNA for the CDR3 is TGTGCCATCAGTGATGAGCGGGAGGTTGGGAGCTCCCACAATGAGCAGTTCTTC. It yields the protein CAISDEREVGSSHNEQFF.

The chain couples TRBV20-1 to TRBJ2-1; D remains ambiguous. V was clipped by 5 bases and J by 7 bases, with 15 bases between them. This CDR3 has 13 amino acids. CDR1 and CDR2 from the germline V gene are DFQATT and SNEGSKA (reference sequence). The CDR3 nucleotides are TGCAGTGCTGGAGCTAGTTCCCGGAATGAGCAGTTCTTC. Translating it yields CSAGASSRNEQFF.

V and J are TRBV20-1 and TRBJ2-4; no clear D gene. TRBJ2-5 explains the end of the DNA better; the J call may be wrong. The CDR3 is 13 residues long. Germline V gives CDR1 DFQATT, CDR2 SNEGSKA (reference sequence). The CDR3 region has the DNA TGCAGTGCCTCACCCGTCGGCAGAGAGACCCAGTACTTC. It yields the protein CSASPVGRETQYF.

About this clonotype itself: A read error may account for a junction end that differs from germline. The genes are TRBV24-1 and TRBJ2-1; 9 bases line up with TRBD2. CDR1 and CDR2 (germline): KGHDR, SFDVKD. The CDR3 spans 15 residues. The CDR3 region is CATSLAGGSYTEQFF. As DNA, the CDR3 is TGTGCCACCAGTCTCGCGGGAGGGTCCTACACTGAGCAGTTCTTC.

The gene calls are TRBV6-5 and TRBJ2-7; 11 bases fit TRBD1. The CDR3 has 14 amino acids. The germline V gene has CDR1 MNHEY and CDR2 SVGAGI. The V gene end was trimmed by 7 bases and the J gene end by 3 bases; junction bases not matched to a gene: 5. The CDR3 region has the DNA TGTGCCAGCAAGAGGACAGGGGGCTTCTACGAGCAGTACTTC. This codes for CASKRTGGFYEQYF.

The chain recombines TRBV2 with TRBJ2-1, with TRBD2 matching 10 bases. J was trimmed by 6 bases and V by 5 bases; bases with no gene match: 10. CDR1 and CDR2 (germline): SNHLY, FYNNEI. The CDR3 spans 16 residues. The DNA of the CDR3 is TGTGCCAGCAGTCCTTCACCTAGCGGGAGTCGCAATGAGCAGTTCTTC. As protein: CASSPSPSGSRNEQFF.

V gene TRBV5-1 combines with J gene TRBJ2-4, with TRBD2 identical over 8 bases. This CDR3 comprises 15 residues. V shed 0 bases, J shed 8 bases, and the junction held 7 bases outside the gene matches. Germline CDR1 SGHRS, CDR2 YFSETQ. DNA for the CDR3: TGCGCCAGCAGCTTGGCGGGGACTAGAGGGGACATTCAGTACTTC. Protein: CASSLAGTRGDIQYF.

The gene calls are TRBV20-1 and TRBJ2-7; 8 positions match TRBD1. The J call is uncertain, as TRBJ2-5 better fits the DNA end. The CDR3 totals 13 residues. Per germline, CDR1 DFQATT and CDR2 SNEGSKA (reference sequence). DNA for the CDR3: TGCAGTGCTAGTTCCAGGGGGCATGAGACCCAGTACTTC. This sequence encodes CSASSRGHETQYF.

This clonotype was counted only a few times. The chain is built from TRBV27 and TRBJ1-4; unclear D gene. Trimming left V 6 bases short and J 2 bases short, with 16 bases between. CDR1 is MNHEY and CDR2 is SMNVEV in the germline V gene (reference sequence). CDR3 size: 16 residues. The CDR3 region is CASRTTRRSTNEKLFF. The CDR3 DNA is TGTGCCAGCAGAACCACCCGAAGGTCGACTAATGAAAAACTGTTTTTT. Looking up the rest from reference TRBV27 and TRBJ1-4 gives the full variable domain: EAQVTQNPRYLITVTGKKLTVTCSQNMNHEYMSWYRQDPGLGLRQIYYSMNVEVTDKGDVPEGYKVSRKEKRNFPLILESPSPNQTSLYFCASRTTRRSTNEKLFFGSGTQLSVL.

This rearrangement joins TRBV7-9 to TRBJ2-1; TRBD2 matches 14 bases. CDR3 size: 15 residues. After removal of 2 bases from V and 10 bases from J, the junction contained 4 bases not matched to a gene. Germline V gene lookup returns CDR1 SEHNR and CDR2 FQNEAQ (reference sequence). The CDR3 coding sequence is TGTGCCAGCAGCTTAACCGGGACTAGCGGGGGAGAGCAGTTCTTC. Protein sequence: CASSLTGTSGGEQFF.

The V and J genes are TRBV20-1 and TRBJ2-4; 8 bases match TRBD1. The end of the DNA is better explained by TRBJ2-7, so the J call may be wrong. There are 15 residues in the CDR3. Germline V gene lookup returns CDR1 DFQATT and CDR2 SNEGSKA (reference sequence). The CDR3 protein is CSARIPDRVSSEQYF. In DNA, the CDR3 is TGCAGTGCTAGAATCCCGGACAGGGTCTCTAGCGAGCAGTACTTC.

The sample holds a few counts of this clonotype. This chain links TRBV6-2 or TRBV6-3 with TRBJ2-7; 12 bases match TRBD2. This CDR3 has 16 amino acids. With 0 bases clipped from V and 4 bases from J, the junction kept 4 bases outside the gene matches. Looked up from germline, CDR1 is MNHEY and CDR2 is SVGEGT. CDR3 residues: CASSYSTTSGRYEQYF. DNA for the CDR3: TGTGCCAGCAGTTACTCGACGACTAGCGGGAGATACGAGCAGTACTTC.

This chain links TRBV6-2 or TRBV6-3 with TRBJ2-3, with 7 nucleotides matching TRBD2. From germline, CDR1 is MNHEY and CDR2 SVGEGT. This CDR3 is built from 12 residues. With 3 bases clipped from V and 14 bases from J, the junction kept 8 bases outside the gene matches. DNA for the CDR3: TGTGCCAGCAGTTATATGGCGGGAGACGCGTATTTT. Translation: CASSYMAGDAYF.